The present T cell receptor (beta chain) was sequenced within a study of T cell responses to AZD1222 COVID-19 vaccine. The repertoire was sequenced with immunoSEQ multiplex PCR; TCRdb's copy has only in-frame clones and lacks some. Counted here are roughly 200,000 clones, approximately 93% occurring once; the ten biggest clones make up less than 2%. With 6 bases removed from V and 8 bases from J, the gap between germline ends came to 16 bases. CDR3 length equals 14 residues. Per germline, CDR1 KGHSH and CDR2 LQKENI. The sample was peripheral blood, taken 28 days after the second AZD1222 dose. This receptor was identified in an adult who received the AZD1222 COVID-19 vaccine. The chain recombines TRBV18 with TRBJ1-4, with D perhaps TRBD1 (5 bases). The CDR3 DNA reads as TGTGCCAGCTCGCCGGGACTCGGAGGAGAAAAACTGTTTTTT. The encoded protein is CASSPGLGGEKLFF.